The 4 T cell receptor beta chains presented below share a single source sample, sequenced in a study of cytomegalovirus exposure and HLA in healthy donors. 13 Jbeta primers and 60 Vbeta primers were used for the PCR. TCRdb's table, derived via immunoSEQ multiplex PCR, lists solely in-frame clones and lacks some. The profile shows some 160,000 clones, 75% to 90% of them singletons. Sequencing was done on a sample of PBMCs. Receptor source: a woman aged 18-30 years in good health and CMV-seronegative.

The chain employs TRBV6-5 and TRBJ2-5, with 12 bases aligning to TRBD2. CDR3 length equals 16 residues. The V segment lost 3 bases and the J segment 4 bases; nucleotides outside the gene matches: 6. In germline, CDR1 is MNHEY, CDR2 SVGAGI. The CDR3 is CASSYGLAGPPETQYF. The DNA of the CDR3 is TGTGCCAGCAGTTATGGACTAGCGGGGCCCCCAGAGACCCAGTACTTC.

The chain links TRBV27 to TRBJ1-1; the D gene is possibly TRBD1 (5 bases). Trimming removed 2 bases at V and 4 bases at J, with 8 bases between. The CDR3 consists of 13 residues. The germline V gene encodes CDR1 MNHEY and CDR2 SMNVEV (reference sequence). CDR3 loop: CASSLGGTTEAFF. The CDR3 nucleotides read TGTGCCAGCAGTTTAGGGGGGACCACTGAAGCTTTCTTT.

This rearrangement joins TRBV13 to TRBJ1-5; D unresolved. V lost 0 bases and J lost 1, with 7 bases in between. CDR3 length: 15 amino acids. From germline, CDR1 is PRHDT and CDR2 FYEKMQ (reference sequence). The CDR3 nucleotides read TGTGCCAGCAGCTTAGGTCAGGTCAGCAATCAGCCCCAGCATTTT. Its translation: CASSLGQVSNQPQHF.

The gene calls are TRBV29-1 and TRBJ2-3; 13 bases are a match to TRBD2. Germline V CDR1 and CDR2: SQVTM, ANQGSEA. J was trimmed by 0 bases and V by 7 bases; bases with no gene match: 13. CDR3 size: 18 residues. The chain's CDR3 is CSAQRTSGGLTSTDTQYF. The CDR3 bases are TGCAGCGCCCAAAGGACTAGCGGGGGCCTAACTAGCACAGATACGCAGTATTTT.